The clone carrying this T cell receptor (beta chain) was seen more than once but under ten times. Assembly of TCR beta libraries relied on iRepertoire HTBI primers together with Arm-PCR of CDR3 regions. Via MiXCR, TCRdb re-called the multiplex PCR reads, giving one row per CDR3 protein. The sample has about 430,000 distinct CDR3 sequences, over 12% seen once. The data stem from a study of regulatory T cells in long-lasting Graves disease. Stated time point: newly diagnosed GD, antithyroid drugs for less than 3 months. The TCR library was made from RNA extracted from PBMCs. The sample also formed part of further work on T cells in Graves' hyperthyroidism and ophthalmopathy. That work adds: Graves' hyperthyroidism qualified as stable when ophthalmopathy did not progress within 18 months. On the basis of clinical symptoms, serum thyroxine and TRAb, thyroid ultrasound and orbital computed tomography, diagnoses were made.

Material: peripheral blood mononuclear cells (PBMCs), obtained at new diagnosis, from a patient treated with antithyroid drugs. The source of this sequence is a woman aged 40-49 years with Graves disease.

As DNA, the CDR3 is TGTGCCAGCAGGAGGGGGCTTCACAATGAGCAGTTCTTC. It encodes CASRRGLHNEQFF. This chain uses TRBV6-1 with TRBJ2-1; 7 nucleotides line up with TRBD1. Germline CDR1 is MNHNS and CDR2 is SASEGT. This CDR3 spans 13 amino acids. The J segment lost 5 bases and the V segment lost 6 bases, leaving 4 bases of the junction unmatched.